Below are 31 T cell receptor beta chains sequenced from a single sample in a study of blood T cell repertoires in COVID-19. The repertoire was sequenced with immunoSEQ multiplex PCR; TCRdb's copy has only in-frame clones and lacks some. Of roughly 250,000 clones detected, about 86% appear once; the ten largest clones hold roughly 12%. What was sequenced was peripheral blood. Every receptor here comes from a woman aged 25 to 39 with COVID-19, enrolled during active disease.

The chain couples TRBV5-5 to TRBJ2-4; D call uncertain. This CDR3 has 14 residues. Trimming removed 4 bases from V and 10 bases from J, with 18 bases in between. The germline V gene encodes CDR1 SGHKS and CDR2 YYEKEE (reference sequence). CDR3 sequence reads: CASSEWADVNIQYF. The CDR3 nucleotides read TGTGCCAGCAGCGAGTGGGCAGACGTTAATATTCAGTACTTC.

The chain carries TRBV4-2 and TRBJ2-2; 12 bases align to TRBD2. The CDR3 sequence is 15 residues long. CDR1 and CDR2 from the germline V gene are LGHNA and YNFKEQ. V was pared by 5 bases and J by 6 bases, with 4 bases of the junction left unmatched. The CDR3: CASSSSGGGSGELFF. Written as DNA, the CDR3 is TGTGCCAGCAGCTCTAGCGGGGGGGGATCCGGGGAGCTGTTTTTT.

The rearrangement joins TRBV14 to TRBJ2-1; 7 bases match TRBD1. This CDR3 spans 15 amino acids. J was trimmed by 10 bases and V by 4 bases; bases with no gene match: 13. Germline CDR1 and CDR2: SGHDN and FVKESK. The CDR3 DNA reads TGTGCCAGCAGCCCAGGGACAGTTGTTCTTCGCGAGCAGTTCTTC. It translates to CASSPGTVVLREQFF.

The chain's CDR3 is CASSFTRAGNTIYF. As DNA, the CDR3 is TGTGCCAGCAGTTTTACCAGGGCTGGAAACACCATATATTTT. The rearrangement uses TRBV28 and TRBJ1-3; a possible D gene is TRBD1 (5 bases). From germline, CDR1 is MDHEN and CDR2 SYDVKM. CDR3 length: 14 residues. The V and J ends lost 3 bases and 2 bases respectively, with 8 bases between them.

J is TRBJ1-4 and V is TRBV6-5; D gene uncertain. The CDR3 sequence is 11 residues long. Trimming took off 8 bases at V and 5 bases at J, with 6 bases between the two ends. Germline CDR1 MNHEY, CDR2 SVGAGI. The CDR3 DNA reads as TGTGCCAGCCACTACAATGAAAAACTGTTTTTT. Its translation: CASHYNEKLFF.

This chain joins TRBV19 and TRBJ2-1; 8 bases align to TRBD1. The CDR3 extends over 14 amino acids. From germline, CDR1 is LNHDA and CDR2 SQIVND (reference sequence). Trimming cost V 10 bases and J 7 bases; bases outside gene matches: 12. The CDR3 nucleotides are TGTGCCACCAGTCCTCTTACAGGGGGGAATGAGCAGTTCTTC. Translation gives CATSPLTGGNEQFF.

This sequence joins TRBV2 and TRBJ2-1; TRBD2 is a possible D gene (5 bases). Trimming shortened V by 1 base and J by 7 bases, and 11 bases separated the two germline ends. Germline assignment: CDR1 SNHLY and CDR2 FYNNEI. The CDR3 covers 14 residues. The CDR3 DNA reads TGTGCCAGCAGTGAAGAGTTGAGGAGGAATGAGCAGTTCTTC. Its protein is CASSEELRRNEQFF.

The chain combines TRBV11-2 with TRBJ1-6; 9 bases align to TRBD1. There are 15 residues in the CDR3. Germline-derived CDR1 and CDR2 are SGHAT and FQNNGV. With V trimmed by 6 bases and J by 8 bases, 8 bases remained unmatched. The CDR3 DNA follows: TGTGCCAGCAGACCGGGACAGGGTTTGTATTCACCCCTCCACTTT. Amino acids: CASRPGQGLYSPLHF. Based on the CDR3 plus reference TRBV11-2 and TRBJ1-6, the full variable domain is EAGVAQSPRYKIIEKRQSVAFWCNPISGHATLYWYQQILGQGPKLLIQFQNNGVVDDSQLPKDRFSAERLKGVDSTLKIQPAKLEDSAVYLCASRPGQGLYSPLHFGNGTRLTVT.

V usage is TRBV30 and J usage is TRBJ2-7; D gene ambiguous. CDR3 size: 11 residues. Germline V gene data show CDR1 as GTSNPN and CDR2 as SVGIG (reference sequence). V was trimmed by 8 bases and J by 3 bases, leaving 11 bases between them. CDR3 DNA sequence: TGTGCCACAGCACCCGGCTACGAGCAGTACTTC. Its protein is CATAPGYEQYF.

This rearrangement joins TRBV3-1 (or the pseudogene TRBV3-2) to TRBJ1-2, with 9 bases aligning to TRBD1. This CDR3 comprises 15 residues. The germline gives CDR1 LGHDT, CDR2 YNNKEL (reference sequence). The trim removed 4 bases at V and 6 bases at J, leaving 9 bases unmatched. CDR3 coding DNA: TGTGCCAGCAGCCGATTATCACAGGGGGCGAATGGCTACACCTTC. Protein: CASSRLSQGANGYTF.

The V gene is TRBV9, the J gene TRBJ2-5; TRBD1 agrees at 8 bases. Per the germline V gene, CDR1 is SGDLS and CDR2 is YYNGEE. V dropped 4 bases and J dropped 3; count of bases not matched to a gene: 5. CDR3 length equals 14 residues. The CDR3 bases are TGTGCCAGCAGCTTTAGGACAGGGAAAGAGACCCAGTACTTC. It encodes CASSFRTGKETQYF.

This sequence joins TRBV5-5 and TRBJ2-7; D is undetermined. The CDR3 is 12 residues long. Trimming removed 0 bases from V and 4 bases from J, with 5 bases in between. Per the germline V gene, CDR1 is SGHKS and CDR2 is YYEKEE (reference sequence). CDR3 nucleotide sequence: TGTGCCAGCAGCTTGGCGGTTTACGAGCAGTACTTC. Amino acids: CASSLAVYEQYF.

The chain carries TRBV11-2 and TRBJ2-1; TRBD2 matches at 8 bases. The CDR3 is 15 residues long. The junction had 8 bases not matched to a gene; V was cut back by 6 bases and J by 4 bases. Germline V gene data show CDR1 as SGHAT and CDR2 as FQNNGV. The CDR3, as DNA: TGTGCCAGCAGTCTCTGGCGGGGGGCGTACAATGAGCAGTTCTTC. This gives the protein CASSLWRGAYNEQFF.

This chain joins TRBV3-1 (or the pseudogene TRBV3-2) and TRBJ2-3; D is possibly TRBD1 (5 bases). CDR3 length: 12 amino acids. Per the germline V gene, CDR1 is LGHDT and CDR2 is YNNKEL (reference sequence). Trimming shortened V by 4 bases and J by 8 bases, and 10 bases separated the two germline ends. The CDR3 DNA is TGTGCCAGCAGCCGTGTAAGGGGTACGCAGTATTTT. Translating gives CASSRVRGTQYF.

V usage is TRBV5-1 and J usage is TRBJ2-2; the match to TRBD1 covers 10 bases. This CDR3 has 14 residues. After removal of 4 bases from V and 6 bases from J, the junction contained 3 bases not matched to a gene. Germline V gene data show CDR1 as SGHRS and CDR2 as YFSETQ. The CDR3 sequence: CASSLGQGAGELFF. The CDR3 DNA is TGCGCCAGCAGCCTAGGACAGGGGGCCGGGGAGCTGTTTTTT.

This clone was counted only a few times. This sequence joins TRBV5-1 and TRBJ1-3, with D maybe TRBD1 (5 bases). The CDR3 sequence is 14 residues long. V was cut by 10 bases and J by 0 bases, with 14 bases left in between. Germline lookup yields CDR1 SGHRS and CDR2 YFSETQ. CDR3 loop: CASKKDTSGNTIYF. The CDR3 nucleotides are TGCGCCTCCAAAAAGGACACCTCTGGAAACACCATATATTTT.

V usage is TRBV29-1 and J usage is TRBJ2-1; D is perhaps TRBD1 (6 bases). Germline V lookup: CDR1 SQVTM, CDR2 ANQGSEA. There are 10 residues in the CDR3. V lost 8 bases to trimming and J lost 7 bases, with 9 bases between them. CDR3 in amino acids: CSTRGNEQFF. CDR3 nucleotides: TGCAGCACCAGGGGAAATGAGCAGTTCTTC.

The genes are TRBV7-9 and TRBJ2-1; 9 bases match TRBD2. Germline CDR1 SEHNR, CDR2 FQNEAQ (reference sequence). The CDR3 contains 15 residues. The junction had 10 bases not matched to a gene; V was cut back by 5 bases and J by 8 bases. CDR3 nucleotide sequence: TGTGCCAGCAGCCTTGCGTCGCGGGGGGGCTATGAGCAGTTCTTC. It translates to CASSLASRGGYEQFF. Full variable domain (rest looked up from reference TRBV7-9 and TRBJ2-1): DTGVSQNPRHKITKRGQNVTFRCDPISEHNRLYWYRQTLGQGPEFLTYFQNEAQLEKSRLLSDRFSAERPKGSFSTLEIQRTEQGDSAMYLCASSLASRGGYEQFFGPGTRLTVL.

The V and J genes are TRBV5-5 and TRBJ1-1; a weak D match, TRBD1 (5 bases). CDR3 length equals 14 residues. V was clipped by 0 bases and J by 8 bases, with 14 bases between them. CDR1 and CDR2 (germline): SGHKS, YYEKEE (reference sequence). The CDR3 loop reads CASSLGYPRGEAFF. CDR3 DNA sequence: TGTGCCAGCAGCTTGGGATACCCTCGGGGGGAAGCTTTCTTT.

This sequence joins TRBV14 and TRBJ2-1; 12 bases map to TRBD2. Germline CDR1 and CDR2: SGHDN and FVKESK. The CDR3 length is 18 residues. V was clipped by 1 base and J by 3 bases; unmatched bases: 7. The DNA of the CDR3 is TGTGCCAGCAGCCAAGCTTCCCGGGGACTAGCGGGCTACAATGAGCAGTTCTTC. This sequence encodes CASSQASRGLAGYNEQFF.

This clone was counted only a few times. The J gene is TRBJ2-1, the V gene TRBV14, with TRBD1 as a possible D gene (6 bases). CDR1 SGHDN and CDR2 FVKESK come from the germline V gene. V shed 4 bases and J shed 4 bases, with 29 bases lying between them. The CDR3 spans 20 residues. CDR3 residues: CASSLRGIMGPSKVYNEQFF. The DNA for the CDR3 is TGTGCCAGCAGCCTCAGGGGAATTATGGGGCCATCTAAAGTTTACAATGAGCAGTTCTTC.

The rearrangement joins TRBV30 to TRBJ2-7, with 8 bases lining up with TRBD1. Germline CDR1 and CDR2: GTSNPN and SVGIG (reference sequence). J lost 3 bases, V lost 5 bases, and 9 bases had no gene match. The CDR3 covers 14 residues. The chain's CDR3 is CAWGGGTGVYEQYF. The CDR3 coding sequence is TGTGCCTGGGGTGGGGGGACAGGCGTCTACGAGCAGTACTTC.

The J gene is TRBJ1-2, the V gene TRBV28; D is unclear. The length of the CDR3 is 15 residues. The germline CDR1 and CDR2 sequences are MDHEN and SYDVKM. Trimming left V 3 bases short and J 4 bases short, with 15 bases between. CDR3 sequence: CASSLSNTHAYGYTF. CDR3 sequence (DNA): TGTGCCAGCAGTTTGTCCAACACCCACGCCTATGGCTACACCTTC.

The V call is TRBV7-6, the J call TRBJ2-7; D call uncertain. Trimming cost V 6 bases and J 0 bases, with 12 bases left between them. CDR1 SGHVS and CDR2 FNYEAQ come from the germline V gene. The CDR3 totals 14 residues. Here the CDR3 DNA reads TGTGCCAGCAGTCACAGAGAAGACTCCTACGAGCAGTACTTC. It translates to CASSHREDSYEQYF.

This chain joins TRBV2 and TRBJ2-2; 7 bases agree with TRBD1. Germline values: CDR1 SNHLY, CDR2 FYNNEI. V shed 2 bases, J shed 5 bases, and the junction held 2 bases outside the gene matches. The CDR3 length is 14 residues. DNA of the CDR3: TGTGCCAGCAGTGAAAGGACAGGTACCGGGGAGCTGTTTTTT. Protein product: CASSERTGTGELFF.

The DNA for the CDR3 is TGTGCCAGCAGCGGCCCGACAGGGGTTGAGGACGAGCAGTACTTC. It is translated as CASSGPTGVEDEQYF. The chain links TRBV7-9 to TRBJ2-7; TRBD1 aligns across 8 bases. The ends lost 5 bases at V and 5 bases at J; junction bases unmatched: 11. The CDR3 totals 15 residues. Germline CDR1 SEHNR, CDR2 FQNEAQ (reference sequence).

Here the CDR3 DNA reads TGTGCCAGTAGTAGATACCCTCTTAGGCAGGGGGCCCACCTTAGCAATCAGCCCCAGCATTTT. Translation gives CASSRYPLRQGAHLSNQPQHF. This sequence joins TRBV19 and TRBJ1-5; 8 bases are shared with TRBD1. Trimming removed 4 bases from V and 0 bases from J; junction bases left unmatched: 20. The CDR3 sequence is 21 residues long. Germline V lookup: CDR1 LNHDA, CDR2 SQIVND (reference sequence). Full variable domain (remainder filled in from reference TRBV19 and TRBJ1-5): DGGITQSPKYLFRKEGQNVTLSCEQNLNHDAMYWYRQDPGQGLRLIYYSQIVNDFQKGDIAEGYSVSREKKESFPLTVTSAQKNPTAFYLCASSRYPLRQGAHLSNQPQHFGDGTRLSIL.

The J gene is TRBJ2-5, the V gene TRBV10-1, with a tentative D call TRBD1 (6 bases). This CDR3 is built from 16 residues. Per germline, CDR1 WNHNN and CDR2 SYGVQD (reference sequence). V was clipped by 4 bases and J by 4 bases, with 19 bases between them. The CDR3 protein is CASSVGTGTRGETQYF. DNA of the CDR3: TGCGCCAGCAGTGTGGGAACCGGGACAAGGGGAGAGACCCAGTACTTC.

The J gene is TRBJ2-1, the V gene TRBV13, with TRBD1 matching over 7 bases. The J segment lost 6 bases and the V segment lost 5 bases, leaving 13 bases of the junction unmatched. Germline CDR1 reads PRHDT; CDR2 reads FYEKMQ (reference sequence). The CDR3 is made up of 16 amino acids. The CDR3 DNA reads TGTGCCAGCAGCCATTTTACGGGACAGTCGGTCAATGAGCAGTTCTTC. It encodes CASSHFTGQSVNEQFF.

The J gene is TRBJ2-7, the V gene TRBV5-1; D may be TRBD1 (5 bases). This CDR3 contains 15 residues. V dropped 4 bases and J dropped 3 bases, with 17 bases sitting between them. The germline V gene has CDR1 SGHRS and CDR2 YFSETQ. The CDR3 DNA reads TGCGCCAGCAGCCCCAGATCGTGGGGCGACTACGAGCAGTACTTC. The encoded protein is CASSPRSWGDYEQYF.

Only one count was recorded for this clone. The chain uses TRBV28 and TRBJ2-2; perhaps TRBD1 as D (5 bases). This CDR3 has 15 residues. Germline CDR1 MDHEN, CDR2 SYDVKM. Trimming took off 8 bases at V and 0 bases at J, with 13 bases between the two ends. DNA for the CDR3: TGTGCCAGCCGATGGGGCAGCACGAACACCGGGGAGCTGTTTTTT. It yields the protein CASRWGSTNTGELFF.